The entry below describes one TCR beta chain. The data were taken from a study of blood T cell repertoires in COVID-19. On the study more broadly: T cells, B-cell-depleted T cells, or PBMCs provided the cDNA or gDNA that served as material.

Germline V gene sequence: CDR1 LGHDT, CDR2 YNNKEL (reference sequence). The CDR3 length is 14 residues. V lost 4 bases and J 5 bases, leaving 12 bases between the germline ends. Assay used: immunoSEQ multiplex PCR; TCRdb lists only in-frame clones, some missing. The sample holds about 120,000 clones, around nine tenths seen once. The chain carries TRBV3-1 (or the pseudogene TRBV3-2) and TRBJ2-1, with D tentatively TRBD2 (6 bases). The TCR was taken from a woman aged 45-65 years with acute or convalescent COVID-19. Sequencing was carried out using peripheral blood. Here the CDR3 DNA reads TGTGCCAGCAGCCGGGAGGTCTGGGACAATGAGCAGTTCTTC. This gives the protein CASSREVWDNEQFF.